This T cell receptor (beta chain) originates from a study of cytomegalovirus exposure and HLA in healthy donors. Whole-study context: Earlier, approximately 110 million unique TCR beta sequences were recovered from around 180 million T cells by an analysis.

It was with 60 Vbeta and 13 Jbeta primers that the PCR ran. Assay used: immunoSEQ multiplex PCR; TCRdb lists only in-frame clones, some missing. The repertoire holds more than 100,000 clones, about 74% seen once, with around 5.5% in the top ten. V shed 1 base and J 1 base; nucleotides not matched to a gene: 5. The CDR3 consists of 17 residues. CDR1 is MNHNS and CDR2 is SASEGT in the germline V gene. Sequencing was done on a sample of PBMCs. The gene calls are TRBV6-1 and TRBJ1-5, with 9 bases aligning to TRBD1. The sequence was obtained from a woman aged 45-59 years in good health and CMV-seropositive. In nucleotides, the CDR3 is TGTGCCAGCAGTGAAGGGGGACAGGGATGGAGCAATCAGCCCCAGCATTTT. Protein: CASSEGGQGWSNQPQHF.